Included here is one TCR beta chain sequence, with context. Its antigen remains unknown. This sample stems from a study of PD-L1 blockade in urothelial cancer. Profiled with immunoSEQ multiplex PCR; TCRdb holds only in-frame clones, not every one. The sample lists 40,000 or so clones, 81% occurring once. General observations from the study: Pretreatment blood TCR clonality under the median forecast improved survival. At 3 weeks on treatment, tumor-associated clones expanded more with durable benefit.

Diagnoses among patients were locally advanced or metastatic urothelial carcinoma. This CDR3 has 15 residues. In germline, CDR1 is SGHAT, CDR2 FQNNGV. Deletions cut 1 base from V and 2 bases from J, with 8 bases between. The receptor's source is a man in his sixties or seventies with urothelial cancer. The rearrangement joins TRBV11-2 to TRBJ1-4; D call uncertain. Material: PBMCs, obtained around atezolizumab (anti-PD-L1) treatment. CDR3 region: CASSLGRSTNEKLFF. Written as DNA, the CDR3 is TGTGCCAGCAGCTTAGGCAGGTCCACTAATGAAAAACTGTTTTTT. The full variable domain, in which reference TRBV11-2 and TRBJ1-4 provide the parts outside the CDR3, is EAGVAQSPRYKIIEKRQSVAFWCNPISGHATLYWYQQILGQGPKLLIQFQNNGVVDDSQLPKDRFSAERLKGVDSTLKIQPAKLEDSAVYLCASSLGRSTNEKLFFGSGTQLSVL.